This TCR beta chain was profiled in a study of blood T cell repertoires in COVID-19. In the study overall: The analysed material was cDNA or gDNA that came from T cells, B-cell-depleted T cells, or PBMCs.

The count of this clone is one. Clones were read by immunoSEQ multiplex PCR, and TCRdb kept only the in-frame ones, dropping some. The sample gives around 250,000 clones, roughly 89% of which show up once; 3.5% to 4.5% is in the top ten. Enrollees, about 18 to 100 years old, lived in 24 US areas. With 3 bases removed from V and 2 bases from J, the gap between germline ends came to 17 bases. Germline V lookup: CDR1 LGHNA, CDR2 YNFKEQ. The CDR3 sequence is 16 residues long. The TCR comes from a woman aged 30 to 39 who had recovered from COVID-19. The genes are TRBV4-2 and TRBJ2-7; tentative D call: TRBD1 (6 bases). The sample was PBMCs or T cells enriched from blood (not recorded which). The CDR3 nucleotides read TGTGCCAGCAGCCAGTCATCAGGGGTCCCAACCTACGAGCAGTACTTC. This codes for CASSQSSGVPTYEQYF.